This T cell receptor beta chain stems from a study of CD8 T cells in ankylosing spondylitis. One entry per CDR3 protein, called by TCRdb with MiXCR from the 5' RACE reads. The sample carries some 150,000 distinct CDR3 sequences, about 42% recorded once. Study results and caveats: Disease-linked clones reportedly showed significant enrichment in matched ankylosing spondylitis synovial fluid.

This clonotype showed up many times. Its antigen is currently unknown. CDR1 is SGHRS, CDR2 YFSETQ, per germline. The CDR3 sequence is 16 residues long. The V and J ends lost 4 bases and 0 bases respectively, with 13 bases between them. V is TRBV5-1 and J is TRBJ2-2; D perhaps matches TRBD2 (5 bases). The specimen was synovial fluid, either unsorted or a sorted T cell fraction (not recorded which). The source of this sequence is a male donor with ankylosing spondylitis. The CDR3: CASSPWGASNTGELFF. The CDR3 DNA follows: TGCGCCAGCAGCCCCTGGGGAGCATCGAACACCGGGGAGCTGTTTTTT. Drawing the rest from reference TRBV5-1 and TRBJ2-2, the complete variable domain is KAGVTQTPRYLIKTRGQQVTLSCSPISGHRSVSWYQQTPGQGLQFLFEYFSETQRNKGNFPGRFSGRQFSNSRSEMNVSTLELGDSALYLCASSPWGASNTGELFFGEGSRLTVL.